A selection of T cell receptor beta chains follows, all from one sample in a study of T cell responses to AZD1222 COVID-19 vaccine. Method: immunoSEQ multiplex PCR; TCRdb's copy keeps in-frame clones and lacks some. The profile shows about 150,000 clones, 88% of them singletons. The sequencing used peripheral blood, collected on day 0 of AZD1222 vaccination. These receptors were taken from an adult in good health. CDR3s include the opening cysteine and the closing phenylalanine or tryptophan. The D gene is left open where the match is weak. Clone size, where shown, is once, few, many, or a class for clones that have expanded.

V gene	D gene	clone size	J gene	CDR3 protein	CDR3 DNA
TRBV29-1	-	-	TRBJ1-2	CSVGEGGYGYTF	TGCAGCGTTGGGGAGGGGGGATATGGCTACACCTTC
TRBV5-1	-	-	TRBJ1-3	CASSLTWTVKGNTIYF	TGCGCCAGCAGCTTGACCTGGACAGTAAAAGGAAACACCATATATTTT
TRBV5-8	-	-	TRBJ2-5	CASSLAVGLRETQYF	TGTGCCAGCAGCTTGGCAGTCGGGTTGAGAGAGACCCAGTACTTC
TRBV12-5	-	-	TRBJ2-6	CASGLAGANVLTF	TGTGCTAGTGGTTTGGCTGGGGCCAACGTCCTGACTTTC
TRBV5-4	-	-	TRBJ1-5	CASSSGTRDPQHF	TGTGCCAGCAGCTCGGGGACCCGGGACCCCCAGCATTTT
TRBV2	-	-	TRBJ2-5	CASSVNRGGQETQYF	TGTGCCAGCAGTGTGAACAGGGGGGGGCAAGAGACCCAGTACTTC
TRBV5-1	-	-	TRBJ2-7	CASSFGTNYEQYF	TGCGCCAGCAGCTTTGGGACAAACTACGAGCAGTACTTC
TRBV2	TRBD1	-	TRBJ2-7	CASSSDRAYEQYF	TGTGCCAGCAGTTCGGACAGGGCATACGAGCAGTACTTC
TRBV12-3/TRBV12-4	-	-	TRBJ1-5	CASRVIGQPQHF	TGTGCCAGCAGGGTCATTGGTCAGCCCCAGCATTTT
TRBV7-9	TRBD1	-	TRBJ2-3	CASSLARGGIDTQYF	TGTGCCAGCAGCTTAGCGCGAGGGGGCATAGATACGCAGTATTTT
TRBV3-1/TRBV3-2	-	-	TRBJ2-1	CASSPTQEGLNEQFF	TGTGCCAGCAGCCCCACCCAGGAGGGACTCAATGAGCAGTTCTTC
TRBV9	TRBD2	-	TRBJ2-5	CASSPGTSGAMGETQYF	TGTGCCAGCAGCCCGGGGACTAGCGGGGCAATGGGAGAGACCCAGTACTTC
TRBV6-5	-	-	TRBJ1-3	CASSYSRGTGNTIYF	TGTGCCAGCAGTTACTCGAGGGGGACGGGAAACACCATATATTTT
TRBV5-8	TRBD1	-	TRBJ2-5	CASSPYPDRGGQETQYF	TGTGCCAGCAGCCCCTACCCGGACAGGGGGGGGCAAGAGACCCAGTACTTC
TRBV9	-	-	TRBJ1-2	CASSVGPREGYTF	TGTGCCAGCAGCGTAGGGCCCCGGGAGGGCTACACCTTC
TRBV3-1/TRBV3-2	-	once	TRBJ1-3	CASSQDSTFPGNTIYF	TGTGCCAGCAGCCAGGACAGTACCTTTCCTGGAAACACCATATATTTT
TRBV7-9	-	-	TRBJ1-5	CASSWGTGSNQPQHF	TGTGCCAGCAGCTGGGGGACGGGAAGCAATCAGCCCCAGCATTTT
TRBV11-1	-	-	TRBJ2-7	CASSLVASTEQYF	TGTGCCAGCAGCTTAGTAGCCTCTACCGAGCAGTACTTC
TRBV28	-	-	TRBJ1-2	CASSFRTLGGYTF	TGTGCCAGCAGTTTCCGGACCCTGGGGGGCTACACCTTC
TRBV7-8	TRBD1	-	TRBJ2-5	CASSRDREETQYF	TGTGCCAGCAGCCGCGACAGGGAAGAGACCCAGTACTTC
TRBV6-2/TRBV6-3	TRBD1	-	TRBJ1-5	CASRPGQGAETRNQPQHF	TGTGCCAGCAGACCTGGACAGGGGGCGGAGACGCGAAATCAGCCCCAGCATTTT
TRBV6-1	-	-	TRBJ1-2	CASSEGTEYGYTF	TGTGCCAGCAGTGAAGGGACGGAGTATGGCTACACCTTC
TRBV7-2	TRBD2	-	TRBJ2-1	CASSFQGSGGRNEQFF	TGTGCCAGCAGCTTCCAGGGCAGCGGGGGTAGGAATGAGCAGTTCTTC
TRBV5-5	-	-	TRBJ2-3	CASSPQRGGMDTQYF	TGTGCCAGCAGCCCGCAGCGTGGGGGCATGGATACGCAGTATTTT
TRBV6-5	-	-	TRBJ1-2	CASSYRGDIYGYTF	TGTGCCAGCAGTTACCGAGGGGATATCTATGGCTACACCTTC
TRBV6-5	TRBD2	-	TRBJ2-3	CASNAESGGRDTQYF	TGTGCCAGCAACGCTGAGAGCGGGGGACGTGATACGCAGTATTTT
TRBV9	TRBD1	-	TRBJ1-2	CASSHGQGNYGYTF	TGTGCCAGCAGTCACGGACAGGGCAACTATGGCTACACCTTC
TRBV29-1	TRBD1	-	TRBJ1-2	CSVTTGAGNYGYTF	TGCAGCGTTACCACAGGGGCGGGGAACTATGGCTACACCTTC
TRBV19	-	-	TRBJ1-5	CASSIPDSNQPQHF	TGTGCCAGTAGTATCCCGGATAGCAATCAGCCCCAGCATTTT
TRBV6-4	-	-	TRBJ2-6	CASSDSTSPGANVLTF	TGTGCCAGCAGTGACTCGACGAGCCCTGGGGCCAACGTCCTGACTTTC
TRBV18	-	-	TRBJ1-1	CASSPTGGVTEAFF	TGTGCCAGCTCACCCACCGGGGGGGTGACTGAAGCTTTCTTT
TRBV19	TRBD2	-	TRBJ2-1	CASGLAGFQFF	TGTGCCAGCGGATTAGCGGGGTTCCAGTTCTTC
TRBV9	-	once	TRBJ1-1	CASSVVEQTYTEAFF	TGTGCCAGCAGCGTAGTAGAGCAGACATACACTGAAGCTTTCTTT
TRBV19	-	-	TRBJ1-2	CASRLDRSRGYTF	TGTGCCAGTAGACTTGACAGGTCCCGTGGCTACACCTTC
TRBV4-3	-	-	TRBJ1-1	CASSQDPTGNTEAFF	TGCGCCAGCAGCCAAGACCCTACAGGGAACACTGAAGCTTTCTTT
TRBV9	-	-	TRBJ2-2	CASSRAGSYTGELFF	TGTGCCAGCAGCCGCGCAGGGAGCTACACCGGGGAGCTGTTTTTT
TRBV4-3	TRBD1	few	TRBJ2-1	CASSQYPGGQGADEQFF	TGCGCCAGCAGCCAGTACCCGGGCGGACAGGGGGCCGATGAGCAGTTCTTC
TRBV5-4	-	-	TRBJ1-2	CASSLEAGVNYGYTF	TGTGCCAGCAGCTTGGAGGCAGGGGTTAACTATGGCTACACCTTC
TRBV19	TRBD1	-	TRBJ1-2	CASSFGDRGLNYGYTF	TGTGCCAGTAGTTTTGGGGACAGGGGCCTTAACTATGGCTACACCTTC
TRBV9	-	-	TRBJ2-7	CASSVGPQSASYEQYF	TGTGCCAGCAGCGTAGGTCCACAGAGTGCCTCCTACGAGCAGTACTTC
TRBV7-8	-	-	TRBJ1-2	CASSLARGVYGYTF	TGTGCCAGCAGCTTAGCGCGGGGTGTCTATGGCTACACCTTC